The rows below give T cell receptor beta chains drawn from one sample of a study of blood T cell repertoires in COVID-19. Sequencing was performed with immunoSEQ multiplex PCR; in TCRdb, only in-frame clones are kept and a portion is missing. The table has roughly 410,000 clones, around 87% seen once; the top ten hold about 2%. Sequencing input: peripheral blood. The receptors stem from a woman between 55 and 75 years old with COVID-19, enrolled during active disease. CDR3s leave out the opening cysteine and the closing phenylalanine or tryptophan.

J,V,CDR3
TRBJ2-1,TRBV5-1,ASSLPGFEQF
TRBJ1-5,TRBV18,ASSPDRQTNQPQH
TRBJ1-1,TRBV5-1,ASSLQGTNTEAF
TRBJ2-5,TRBV15,ATSRNSGGQETQY
TRBJ2-7,TRBV4-2,ASSQDRRSYEQY
TRBJ2-5,TRBV7-3,ASSLRSNRETQY
TRBJ1-1,TRBV18,ASSRDRKNTEAF
TRBJ2-5,TRBV19,ASSTDRGNRETQY
TRBJ2-1,TRBV10-3,AISGLQYNEQF
TRBJ1-1,TRBV4-2,ASSQGAGEFTEAF
TRBJ1-1,TRBV7-9,ASSPWTGLNTEAF
TRBJ1-6,TRBV11-2,ASSSAGGWANSPLH
TRBJ2-4,TRBV28,ASSSPFTGNIQY
TRBJ2-7,TRBV7-2,ASSPTVGQGYEQY
TRBJ1-6,TRBV5-8,ASTFRGYNSPLH
TRBJ1-1,TRBV11-2,ASSLDTGVLEAF
TRBJ1-3,TRBV5-1,ASSLADRTSGNTIY
TRBJ1-1,TRBV10-1,ASSESQTGGRSTEAF
TRBJ2-5,TRBV5-5,ASSPGWGRVQETQY
TRBJ2-1,TRBV4-1,ASSQGEWRNEQF
TRBJ2-7,TRBV6-1,ASSETGYEQY
TRBJ2-7,TRBV6-5,ASKPTGAREQY
TRBJ2-1,TRBV10-2,ASSEGLALGEQF
TRBJ2-7,TRBV5-1,ASKPDRVSYEQY
TRBJ2-5,TRBV24-1,ATSDQGWETQY
TRBJ1-6,TRBV9,ASSVDPGFSNSPLH
TRBJ1-1,TRBV7-3,ASSLWQGGTEAF
TRBJ1-2,TRBV5-1,ASSLLAVATTYGYT
TRBJ1-2,TRBV6-6,ASSGGQGTVYGYT
TRBJ2-1,TRBV7-3,ASSLGAGSSYNEQF
TRBJ1-2,TRBV19,ASSILDSGGYT
TRBJ1-5,TRBV2,ASSNWGGNQPQH